The 30 T cell receptor beta chains presented below share a single source sample, sequenced in a study of T cells in Graves' hyperthyroidism and ophthalmopathy. TCR beta CDR3 regions were amplified from RNA transcripts. During a first-round RT-PCR of the TCR CDR3, the HTBI primer set was used. TCRdb re-called the multiplex PCR reads with MiXCR, one entry per CDR3 protein. The repertoire holds approximately 480,000 distinct CDR3 sequences, with less than 25% as singletons. Sample: blood. Receptors were obtained from a man aged 18-30 years with Graves' hyperthyroidism.

In its sample, this clonotype was seen a few times. The chain uses TRBV4-2 and TRBJ2-6; possibly TRBD1 for D (5 bases). V lost 5 bases to trimming and J lost 10 bases, with 12 bases between them. Germline V gene sequence: CDR1 LGHNA, CDR2 YNFKEQ. The length of the CDR3 is 13 residues. The CDR3 nucleotides read TGTGCCAGCAGCTTAGGGGATAGGAACGTCCTGACTTTC. Amino acid sequence: CASSLGDRNVLTF.

The table lists this clonotype with many counts. The gene calls are TRBV5-1 and TRBJ1-1, with D unclear. The ends were cut back, 4 bases at V and 0 bases at J, with 7 bases in the middle. Germline lookup yields CDR1 SGHRS and CDR2 YFSETQ. CDR3 length equals 13 residues. The CDR3 DNA sequence: TGCGCCAGCAGCGGAGCGGTGAACACTGAAGCTTTCTTT. Amino acid sequence: CASSGAVNTEAFF.

This clonotype was recorded many times. The chain combines TRBV2 with TRBJ1-1; 7 bases match TRBD1. Germline assignment: CDR1 SNHLY and CDR2 FYNNEI. The CDR3 consists of 15 residues. V dropped 1 base and J dropped 4; count of bases not matched to a gene: 6. The CDR3 is CASSEGTRGPTEAFF. CDR3 in DNA: TGTGCCAGCAGTGAAGGGACGAGGGGGCCCACTGAAGCTTTCTTT.

This clonotype was detected ten times or more. The rearrangement links TRBV28 to TRBJ2-5, with TRBD1 identical over 10 bases. V dropped 3 bases and J dropped 5; count of bases not matched to a gene: 12. Germline V gives CDR1 MDHEN, CDR2 SYDVKM. This CDR3 spans 17 amino acids. DNA for the CDR3: TGTGCCAGCAGTTTCCCCCTCCACACGACAGGGGGCGAGACCCAGTACTTC. It is translated as CASSFPLHTTGGETQYF.

The rearrangement uses TRBV18 and TRBJ2-2; 7 bases line up with TRBD1. The V segment lost 6 bases and the J segment 7 bases; nucleotides outside the gene matches: 5. The V gene's germline CDR1 is KGHSH and CDR2 LQKENI. CDR3 length: 13 amino acids. CDR3 nucleotides: TGTGCCAGCTCGGAACAGGGGAACGGGGAGCTGTTTTTT. It translates to CASSEQGNGELFF. Complete variable domain (other parts from reference TRBV18 and TRBJ2-2): NAGVMQNPRHLVRRRGQEARLRCSPMKGHSHVYWYRQLPEEGLKFMVYLQKENIIDESGMPKERFSAEFPKEGPSILRIQQVVRGDSAAYFCASSEQGNGELFFGEGSRLTVL.

The chain combines TRBV24-1 with TRBJ1-1; the D gene is possibly TRBD1 (6 bases). V lost 2 bases, J lost 10 bases, and 13 bases lay in between. Looked up from germline, CDR1 is KGHDR and CDR2 is SFDVKD. This CDR3 spans 13 amino acids. This CDR3 reads CATSDSRGRGAFF. CDR3 DNA: TGTGCCACCAGTGATTCCAGGGGCAGGGGAGCTTTCTTT.

With regard to this clonotype: This may be a read error: a much more frequent sequence differs by one nucleotide. In this CDR3 the conserved last residue, phenylalanine or tryptophan, is missing, so a read error is likely. The gene calls are TRBV28 and TRBJ1-1; D is perhaps TRBD1 (5 bases). Trimming shortened V by 2 bases and J by 3 bases, and 16 bases separated the two germline ends. Germline CDR1 is MDHEN and CDR2 is SYDVKM. This CDR3 contains 16 residues. The CDR3 protein is CASSLTGPNGDTEAFV. The CDR3 DNA is TGTGCCAGCAGTTTAACAGGTCCCAACGGGGACACTGAAGCTTTCGTT.

This clonotype came up many times. The chain employs TRBV6-1 and TRBJ2-7; tentative D call: TRBD2 (5 bases). Trimming left V 4 bases short and J 4 bases short, with 8 bases between. Germline loops: CDR1 MNHNS, CDR2 SASEGT. This CDR3 spans 12 amino acids. CDR3 coding DNA: TGTGCCAGCAGTGGGAGGATTTACGAGCAGTACTTC. It yields the protein CASSGRIYEQYF.

V usage is TRBV4-2 and J usage is TRBJ2-5, with D maybe TRBD2 (7 bases). Germline CDR1 LGHNA, CDR2 YNFKEQ. The CDR3 spans 15 residues. V shed 3 bases and J shed 5 bases, with 16 bases lying between them. The CDR3 sequence is CASSQGGGVRETQYF. For the CDR3, the DNA is TGTGCCAGCAGCCAGGGAGGGGGGGTCCGGGAGACCCAGTACTTC.

Of note for this clonotype: Possible read error: a much larger clone is one base away. Because the CDR3 is missing its conserved closing phenylalanine or tryptophan, this is likely a read error. The chain uses TRBV6-5 and TRBJ1-1; D is possibly TRBD1 (5 bases). Looked up from germline, CDR1 is MNHEY and CDR2 is SVGAGI. This CDR3 is 16 amino acids long. V was pared by 0 bases and J by 2 bases, with 13 bases between. The CDR3 DNA reads as TGTGCCAGCAGTTACTCGGTCCAGGGACGAAACACTGAAGCTTTCCTT. Encoded protein: CASSYSVQGRNTEAFL.

The chain combines TRBV12-3 or TRBV12-4 with TRBJ1-2, with 9 bases lining up with TRBD1. With V trimmed by 5 bases and J by 5 bases, 9 bases remained unmatched. The CDR3 runs to 15 residues. Here the CDR3 DNA reads TGTGCCAGCAGTCCCGGGACAGGGCTTATATATGGCTACACCTTC. As protein: CASSPGTGLIYGYTF.

In this sample, this clonotype turned up once. The chain joins TRBV18 to TRBJ1-1, with no clear D. Trimming stripped 3 bases from V and 4 bases from J, with 9 bases between. Germline CDR1 reads KGHSH; CDR2 reads LQKENI. The CDR3 consists of 13 residues. The CDR3 reads CASSPQESTEAFF. The DNA for the CDR3 is TGTGCCAGCTCACCTCAGGAGAGCACTGAAGCTTTCTTT.

This clonotype was observed many times. J is TRBJ1-5 and V is TRBV6-5, with no clear D. There are 14 residues in the CDR3. Deletions cut 4 bases from V and 7 bases from J, with 14 bases between. Germline V CDR1 and CDR2: MNHEY, SVGAGI. The CDR3 sequence: CASSSTSGRQPQHF. CDR3 in DNA: TGTGCCAGCAGTTCGACCTCGGGCCGACAGCCCCAGCATTTT.

The V call is TRBV19, the J call TRBJ2-4; D remains ambiguous. This CDR3 comprises 15 residues. Per the germline V gene, CDR1 is LNHDA and CDR2 is SQIVND (reference sequence). Trimming cost V 5 bases and J 0 bases, with 11 bases left between them. The DNA of the CDR3 is TGTGCCAGTAGTGTCCCCAGGCTAGCCAAAAACATTCAGTACTTC. This codes for CASSVPRLAKNIQYF.

The chain has TRBV5-5 and TRBJ2-5; D might be TRBD2 (5 bases). The CDR3 spans 14 residues. Germline lookup yields CDR1 SGHKS and CDR2 YYEKEE (reference sequence). V was clipped by 2 bases and J by 3 bases, with 11 bases between them. The CDR3, as DNA: TGTGCCAGCAGCTTTAGAGGGCTAGAAGAGACCCAGTACTTC. It translates to CASSFRGLEETQYF.

This clonotype was counted at least ten times. The V gene is TRBV24-1, the J gene TRBJ2-7; 10 bases agree with TRBD1. Germline V gene data show CDR1 as KGHDR and CDR2 as SFDVKD. This CDR3 is built from 14 residues. J gave up 1 base and V 9 bases, and 5 bases lay outside the gene matches. CDR3 nucleotides: TGTGCCACCCTGGGGACAGGGGATTCCTACGAGCAGTACTTC. As protein: CATLGTGDSYEQYF.

There are many counts of this clonotype. The CDR3 region is CASSQDPPGPYGYTF. In DNA, the CDR3 is TGCGCCAGCAGCCAAGATCCTCCAGGGCCCTATGGCTACACCTTC. The V call is TRBV4-1, the J call TRBJ1-2, with a tentative D call TRBD1 (5 bases). CDR1 and CDR2 (germline): MGHRA, YSYEKL. Trimming removed 0 bases at V and 4 bases at J, with 12 bases between. The CDR3 runs to 15 residues.

This clonotype came up a few times. The chain joins TRBV20-1 to TRBJ2-7, with D perhaps given as TRBD1 or TRBD2 (5 bases each). The CDR3 sequence is 13 residues long. CDR1 and CDR2 from the germline V gene are DFQATT and SNEGSKA (reference sequence). Trimming removed 8 bases from V and 0 bases from J, with 14 bases in between. CDR3 region: CSLERGSSYEQYF. DNA for the CDR3: TGCAGTCTCGAGAGGGGCAGCTCCTACGAGCAGTACTTC.

This clonotype was seen at least ten times. The V call is TRBV28, the J call TRBJ1-5, with TRBD1 as a possible D gene (5 bases). V lost 3 bases to trimming and J lost 7 bases, with 16 bases between them. The V gene's germline CDR1 is MDHEN and CDR2 SYDVKM. This CDR3 spans 15 amino acids. CDR3 residues: CASSLSGGIGQPQHF. The CDR3 region has the DNA TGTGCCAGCAGTTTGAGTGGGGGAATAGGACAGCCCCAGCATTTT.

The rearrangement links TRBV12-3 or TRBV12-4 to TRBJ1-2; weak D call: TRBD1 (6 bases). The germline V and J ends were trimmed by 6 bases and 8 bases, with 28 bases remaining between them. This CDR3 comprises 17 residues. The CDR3 bases are TGTGCCAGCAGCCAAAAGCCGGGATGGCGTCCAACAGGGGGCTACACCTTC. Its protein is CASSQKPGWRPTGGYTF.

The chain employs TRBV3-1 and TRBJ1-1; 9 bases agree with TRBD1. The germline gives CDR1 LGHDT, CDR2 YNNKEL (reference sequence). Trimming removed 1 base from V and 1 base from J; junction bases left unmatched: 4. This CDR3 is 16 amino acids long. The CDR3 DNA reads as TGTGCCAGCAGCCAAGGGGCGGGACAGGGGAACACTGAAGCTTTCTTT. This codes for CASSQGAGQGNTEAFF.

This clonotype was seen a few times. A single base separates this from a much larger clone, so it may be a read error. The chain combines TRBV2 with TRBJ2-2, with TRBD1 matching over 7 bases. This CDR3 spans 15 amino acids. Per the germline V gene, CDR1 is SNHLY and CDR2 is FYNNEI. V was clipped by 5 bases and J by 4 bases; unmatched bases: 7. The CDR3 reads CASSPGQMSTGELFF. Here the CDR3 DNA reads TGTGCCAGCAGTCCGGGACAGATGAGCACCGGGGAGCTGTTTTTT.

This clonotype appeared many times. The chain uses TRBV6-5 and TRBJ1-1; D is unclear. V lost 0 bases to trimming and J lost 7 bases, with 12 bases between them. The CDR3 has 14 amino acids. Germline CDR1 MNHEY, CDR2 SVGAGI. CDR3 DNA sequence: TGTGCCAGCAGTTACTCGGGGTTGAGGGATGAAGCTTTCTTT. This sequence encodes CASSYSGLRDEAFF.

The chain carries TRBV2 and TRBJ1-1; D possibly corresponds to TRBD1 (6 bases). The CDR3 contains 13 residues. Per the germline V gene, CDR1 is SNHLY and CDR2 is FYNNEI. Trimming took 10 bases from V and 6 from J, leaving 18 bases between them. DNA for the CDR3: TGTGCCACGATACAGGGACTAACCGCTGAAGCTTTCTTT. The encoded protein is CATIQGLTAEAFF.

This clonotype was counted a few times. The chain couples TRBV5-1 to TRBJ1-2, with D possibly being TRBD1 (5 bases). Germline CDR1 is SGHRS and CDR2 is YFSETQ. CDR3 size: 13 residues. Trimming took off 3 bases at V and 3 bases at J, with 9 bases between the two ends. For the CDR3, the DNA is TGCGCCAGCAGCTGGGGGACGGACTATGGCTACACCTTC. It is translated as CASSWGTDYGYTF.

The rearrangement links TRBV28 to TRBJ2-1; a weak D match, TRBD2 (5 bases). CDR3 length: 14 amino acids. Per germline, CDR1 MDHEN and CDR2 SYDVKM. V lost 6 bases and J lost 3, with 12 bases in between. The CDR3 is CASSLASGYNEQFF. The CDR3 DNA is TGTGCCAGCAGCTTGGCGAGCGGCTACAATGAGCAGTTCTTC. The full variable domain, its missing parts supplied by reference TRBV28 and TRBJ2-1, is DVKVTQSSRYLVKRTGEKVFLECVQDMDHENMFWYRQDPGLGLRLIYFSYDVKMKEKGDIPEGYSVSREKKERFSLILESASTNQTSMYLCASSLASGYNEQFFGPGTRLTVL.

This clonotype was seen many times. The chain employs TRBV13 and TRBJ1-1, with D possibly TRBD1 on 5 matching bases. CDR1 and CDR2 from the germline V gene are PRHDT and FYEKMQ (reference sequence). The CDR3 spans 14 residues. V was pared by 3 bases and J by 4 bases, with 12 bases between. The CDR3, as DNA: TGTGCCAGCAGCTTGGGACCCCCGGGCACTGAAGCTTTCTTT. It encodes CASSLGPPGTEAFF.

The chain combines TRBV10-3 with TRBJ2-6; D ambiguous. With 10 bases removed from V and 4 bases from J, the gap between germline ends came to 11 bases. Germline CDR1 and CDR2: ENHRY and SYGVKD. The CDR3 totals 13 residues. The CDR3 region is CATHFQGANVLTF. The CDR3 bases are TGTGCCACCCATTTCCAAGGGGCCAACGTCCTGACTTTC.

This clonotype was observed many times. The CDR3 DNA is TGTGCCAGCAGTGTCAAAGACACTGAAGCTTTCTTT. Encoded protein: CASSVKDTEAFF. The V and J genes are TRBV2 and TRBJ1-1, with D hard to call. V lost 4 bases and J 3 bases, leaving 6 bases between the germline ends. The CDR3 spans 12 residues. Germline CDR1 reads SNHLY; CDR2 reads FYNNEI.

This clonotype was counted ten times or more. The rearrangement joins TRBV28 to TRBJ1-5; D not certain. Deletions cut 5 bases from V and 5 bases from J, with 16 bases between. The CDR3 has 15 amino acids. The germline V gene encodes CDR1 MDHEN and CDR2 SYDVKM. CDR3 protein: CASSDESRRYQPQHF. The CDR3 coding sequence is TGTGCCAGCAGTGACGAAAGCAGGAGGTATCAGCCCCAGCATTTT. Using reference TRBV28 and TRBJ1-5 for the parts outside the CDR3, the full variable domain is DVKVTQSSRYLVKRTGEKVFLECVQDMDHENMFWYRQDPGLGLRLIYFSYDVKMKEKGDIPEGYSVSREKKERFSLILESASTNQTSMYLCASSDESRRYQPQHFGDGTRLSIL.